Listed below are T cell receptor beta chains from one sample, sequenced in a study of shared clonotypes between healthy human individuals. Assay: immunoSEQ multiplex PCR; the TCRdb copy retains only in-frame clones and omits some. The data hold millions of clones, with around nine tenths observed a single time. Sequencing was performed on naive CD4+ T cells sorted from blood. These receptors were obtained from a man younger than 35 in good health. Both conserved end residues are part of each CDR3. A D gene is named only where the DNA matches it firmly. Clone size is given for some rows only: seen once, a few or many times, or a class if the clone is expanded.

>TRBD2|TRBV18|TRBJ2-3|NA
CASSPSGLAGVVDTQYF
TGTGCCAGCTCACCAAGTGGACTAGCGGGAGTTGTGGATACGCAGTATTTT
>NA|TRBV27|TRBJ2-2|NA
CASSSYRGLNTGELFF
TGTGCCAGCAGTTCGTACAGGGGACTGAACACCGGGGAGCTGTTTTTT
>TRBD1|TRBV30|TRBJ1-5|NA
CAWSGDRGPNQPQHF
TGTGCCTGGAGTGGGGACAGGGGGCCCAATCAGCCCCAGCATTTT
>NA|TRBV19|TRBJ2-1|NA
CASSIDQGYEQFF
TGTGCCAGTAGTATAGACCAGGGTTATGAGCAGTTCTTC
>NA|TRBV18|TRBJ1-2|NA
CASSVDTNGYTF
TGTGCCAGCTCAGTCGATACGAATGGCTACACCTTC
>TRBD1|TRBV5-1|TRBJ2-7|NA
CASSLGQGAVQYF
TGCGCCAGCAGCTTGGGACAGGGGGCCGTGCAGTACTTC
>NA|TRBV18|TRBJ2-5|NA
CASSPRVETQYF
TGTGCCAGCTCACCCCGGGTGGAGACCCAGTACTTC
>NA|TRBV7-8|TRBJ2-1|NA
CASSSPGASYNEQFF
TGTGCCAGCAGCTCACCTGGGGCCTCCTACAATGAGCAGTTCTTC
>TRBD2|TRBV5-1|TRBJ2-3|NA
CASSSALGTSGRRGTDTQYF
TGCGCCAGCAGCTCCGCTCTCGGGACTAGCGGGAGACGGGGCACAGATACGCAGTATTTT
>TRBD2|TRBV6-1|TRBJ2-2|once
CASSEGTRGTGELFF
TGTGCCAGCAGTGAGGGGACTAGGGGGACCGGGGAGCTGTTTTTT
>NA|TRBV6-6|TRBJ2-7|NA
CASSYLRSSSYEQYF
TGTGCCAGCAGTTACCTGCGGTCGAGCTCCTACGAGCAGTACTTC
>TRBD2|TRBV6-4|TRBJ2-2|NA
CASSLAGGNTGELFF
TGTGCCAGCAGTCTAGCGGGGGGCAACACCGGGGAGCTGTTTTTT
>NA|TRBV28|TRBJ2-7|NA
CASSLLFSTEYEQYF
TGTGCCAGCAGTTTATTGTTTAGTACGGAGTACGAGCAGTACTTC
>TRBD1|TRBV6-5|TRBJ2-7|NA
CASSYQDRVYEQYF
TGTGCCAGCAGTTACCAAGACAGGGTCTACGAGCAGTACTTC
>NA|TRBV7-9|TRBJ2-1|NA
CASSLRYNEQFF
TGTGCCAGCAGCCTCCGGTACAATGAGCAGTTCTTC
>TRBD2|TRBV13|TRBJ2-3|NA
CASSLYLSGGPDTDTQYF
TGTGCCAGCAGCTTGTATTTGTCGGGAGGGCCCGACACAGATACGCAGTATTTT
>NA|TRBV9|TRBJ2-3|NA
CASSSTSTSFSTDTQYF
TGTGCCAGCAGCTCGACGTCTACCTCGTTCAGCACAGATACGCAGTATTTT
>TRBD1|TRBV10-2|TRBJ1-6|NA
CASRAGTGTGSPLHF
TGCGCCAGCAGAGCCGGGACAGGGACAGGTTCACCCCTCCACTTT
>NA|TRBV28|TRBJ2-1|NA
CASSPTWRYNEQFF
TGTGCCAGCAGCCCGACGTGGCGATACAATGAGCAGTTCTTC
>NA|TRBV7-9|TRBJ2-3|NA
CASSPLSGTDTQYF
TGTGCCAGCAGCCCCCTAAGCGGCACAGATACGCAGTATTTT
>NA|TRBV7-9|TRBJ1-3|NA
CASSRWNSSSGNTIYF
TGTGCCAGCAGCCGTTGGAACAGCTCCTCTGGAAACACCATATATTTT
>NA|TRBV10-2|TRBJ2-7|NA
CASRTDGSYEQYF
TGCGCCAGCAGGACGGACGGTTCCTACGAGCAGTACTTC
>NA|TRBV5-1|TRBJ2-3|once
CASSLVGSRGDTQYF
TGCGCCAGCAGCTTGGTCGGGAGTCGGGGAGATACGCAGTATTTT
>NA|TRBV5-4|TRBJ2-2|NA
CASSLGGSGQSTGELFF
TGTGCCAGCAGCTTGGGTGGCTCAGGGCAATCGACCGGGGAGCTGTTTTTT
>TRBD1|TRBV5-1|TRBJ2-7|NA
CASSFGDRGADEQYF
TGCGCCAGCAGCTTCGGGGACAGGGGGGCCGACGAGCAGTACTTC
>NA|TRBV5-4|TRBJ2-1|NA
CASSRDNEQFF
TGTGCCAGCAGCCGAGACAATGAGCAGTTCTTC
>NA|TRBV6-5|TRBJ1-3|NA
CASSFVSGNTIYF
TGTGCCAGCAGTTTCGTCTCTGGAAACACCATATATTTT
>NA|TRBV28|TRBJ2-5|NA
CASSYAWASISQETQYF
TGTGCCAGCAGTTACGCATGGGCCTCTATTTCCCAAGAGACCCAGTACTTC
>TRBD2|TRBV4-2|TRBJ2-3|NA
CASSDSSGGAVDTQYF
TGTGCCAGCAGCGACTCGAGCGGGGGGGCGGTTGATACGCAGTATTTT
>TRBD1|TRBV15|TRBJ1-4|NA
CATSRDQGGNEKLFF
TGTGCCACCAGCAGAGACCAGGGGGGGAATGAAAAACTGTTTTTT
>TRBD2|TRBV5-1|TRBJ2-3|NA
CASSLAEASGRADTQYF
TGCGCCAGCAGCTTGGCCGAGGCTAGCGGGAGAGCAGATACGCAGTATTTT
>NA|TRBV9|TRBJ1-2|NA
CASSVGRGSLYGYTF
TGTGCCAGCAGCGTAGGAAGGGGCTCCCTTTATGGCTACACCTTC
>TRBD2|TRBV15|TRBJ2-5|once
CATSRDWLAGETQYF
TGTGCCACCAGCAGAGATTGGCTAGCGGGAGAGACCCAGTACTTC
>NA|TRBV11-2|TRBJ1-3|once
CASSLDRVTIYF
TGTGCCAGCAGCTTAGACAGGGTGACCATATATTTT
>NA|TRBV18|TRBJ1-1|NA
CASSPQVATEAFF
TGTGCCAGCTCACCCCAGGTGGCTACTGAAGCTTTCTTT
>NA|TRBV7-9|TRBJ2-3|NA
CASSLDRPSTDTQYF
TGTGCCAGCAGCTTAGACAGGCCGAGCACAGATACGCAGTATTTT
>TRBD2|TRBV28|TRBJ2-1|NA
CASSLIQRGGVDEQFF
TGTGCCAGCAGTTTAATCCAGCGGGGGGGCGTCGATGAGCAGTTCTTC
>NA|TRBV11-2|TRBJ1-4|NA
CASSPKFGGVETNEKLFF
TGTGCCAGCAGCCCTAAATTCGGGGGCGTAGAAACTAATGAAAAACTGTTTTTT
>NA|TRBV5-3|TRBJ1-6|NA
CARSPGYEGADSPLHF
TGTGCCAGAAGCCCCGGATACGAGGGCGCAGATTCACCCCTCCACTTT
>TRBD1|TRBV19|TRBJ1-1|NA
CASSTQGGNTEAFF
TGTGCCAGTAGTACTCAGGGGGGGAACACTGAAGCTTTCTTT
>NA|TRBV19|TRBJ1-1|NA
CASKVQGITTEAFF
TGTGCCAGTAAGGTGCAGGGTATTACCACTGAAGCTTTCTTT
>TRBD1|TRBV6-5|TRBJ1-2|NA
CASRTGPYGYTF
TGTGCCAGCAGGACAGGGCCCTATGGCTACACCTTC
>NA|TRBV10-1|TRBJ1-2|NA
CASSSGENYGYTF
TGCGCCAGCAGCAGTGGAGAAAACTATGGCTACACCTTC
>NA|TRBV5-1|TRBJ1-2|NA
CASSLARDTYGYTF
TGCGCCAGCAGCTTGGCCCGGGACACTTATGGCTACACCTTC
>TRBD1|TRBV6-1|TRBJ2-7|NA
CAIQDRDNYEQYF
TGTGCCATACAGGACAGGGATAACTACGAGCAGTACTTC
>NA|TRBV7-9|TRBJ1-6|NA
CASSLDPAQGGSPLHF
TGTGCCAGCAGCTTAGACCCCGCGCAGGGCGGGTCACCCCTCCACTTT
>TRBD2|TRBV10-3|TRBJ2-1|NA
CAISESGLAGNEQFF
TGTGCCATCAGTGAGTCTGGACTAGCAGGTAATGAGCAGTTCTTC
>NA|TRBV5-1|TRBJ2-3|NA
CASSLGALTDTQYF
TGCGCCAGCAGCTTGGGGGCGCTCACAGATACGCAGTATTTT
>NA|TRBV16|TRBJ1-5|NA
CASSQFAGAKPQHF
TGTGCCAGCAGCCAATTCGCAGGGGCGAAGCCCCAGCATTTT
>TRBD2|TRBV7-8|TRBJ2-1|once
CASSSAGGAFNEQFF
TGTGCCAGCAGCTCAGCGGGGGGGGCCTTCAATGAGCAGTTCTTC
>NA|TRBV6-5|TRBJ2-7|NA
CASRTDILSYEQYF
TGTGCCAGCAGGACCGACATTTTGTCCTACGAGCAGTACTTC
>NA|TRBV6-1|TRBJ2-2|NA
CASISGSPNTGELFF
TGTGCCAGCATCTCGGGCAGTCCCAACACCGGGGAGCTGTTTTTT
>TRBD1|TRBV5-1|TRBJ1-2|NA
CASSLRRTGQKPNYGYTF
TGCGCCAGCAGCTTGCGGCGGACGGGACAGAAACCTAACTATGGCTACACCTTC